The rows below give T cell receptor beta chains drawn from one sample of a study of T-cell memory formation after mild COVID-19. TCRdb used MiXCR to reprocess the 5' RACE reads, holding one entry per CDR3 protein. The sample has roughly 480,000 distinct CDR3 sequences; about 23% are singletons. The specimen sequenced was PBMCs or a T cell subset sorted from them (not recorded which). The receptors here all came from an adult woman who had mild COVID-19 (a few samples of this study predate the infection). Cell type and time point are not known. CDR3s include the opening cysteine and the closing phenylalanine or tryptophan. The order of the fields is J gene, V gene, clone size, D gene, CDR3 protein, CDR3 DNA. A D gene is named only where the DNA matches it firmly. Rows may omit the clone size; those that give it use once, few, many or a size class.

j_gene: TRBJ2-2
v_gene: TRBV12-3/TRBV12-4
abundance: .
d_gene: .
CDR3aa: CASSPHGSRRSNTGELFF
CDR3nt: TGTGCCAGCAGCCCACATGGATCTAGGAGGTCGAACACCGGGGAGCTGTTTTTT

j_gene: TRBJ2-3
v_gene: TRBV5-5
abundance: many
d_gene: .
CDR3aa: CASSFGGEPDTQYF
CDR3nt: TGTGCCAGCAGCTTCGGGGGCGAGCCAGATACGCAGTATTTT

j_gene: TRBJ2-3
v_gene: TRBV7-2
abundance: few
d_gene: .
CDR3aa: CASSFLGPDTQYF
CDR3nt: TGTGCCAGCAGCTTCCTGGGGCCAGATACGCAGTATTTT

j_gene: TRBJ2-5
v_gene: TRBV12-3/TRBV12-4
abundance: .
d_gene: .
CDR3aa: CASSFALGRTQYF
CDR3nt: TGTGCCAGCAGTTTCGCCCTCGGGAGGACCCAGTACTTC

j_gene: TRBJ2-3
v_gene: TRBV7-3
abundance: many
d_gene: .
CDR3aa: CASSLTKEDTQYF
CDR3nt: TGTGCCAGCAGCTTAACGAAAGAGGATACGCAGTATTTT

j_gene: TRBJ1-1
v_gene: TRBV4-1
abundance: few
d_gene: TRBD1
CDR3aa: CASSQDGVQGAEAFF
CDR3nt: TGCGCCAGCAGCCAAGATGGGGTACAGGGGGCGGAAGCTTTCTTT

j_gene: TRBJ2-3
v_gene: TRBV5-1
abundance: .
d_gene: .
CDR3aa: CASGELMTSTDTQYF
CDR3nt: TGCGCCAGCGGCGAGCTAATGACTAGCACAGATACGCAGTATTTT

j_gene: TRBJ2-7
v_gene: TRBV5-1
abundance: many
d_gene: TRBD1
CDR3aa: CASSLGQATYEQYF
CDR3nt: TGTGCCAGCAGCTTGGGACAGGCGACCTACGAGCAGTACTTC

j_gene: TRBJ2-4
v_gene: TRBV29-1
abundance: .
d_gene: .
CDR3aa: CSVRQGGNIQYF
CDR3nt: TGCAGCGTACGACAGGGAGGGAACATTCAGTACTTC

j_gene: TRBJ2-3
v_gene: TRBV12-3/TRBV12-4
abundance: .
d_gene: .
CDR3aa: CASSFIVGPSTDTQYF
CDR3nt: TGTGCCAGCAGTTTTATTGTGGGACCTAGCACAGATACGCAGTATTTT

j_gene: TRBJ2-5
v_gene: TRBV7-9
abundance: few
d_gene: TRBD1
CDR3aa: CASSLFGTVQETQYF
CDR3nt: TGTGCCAGCAGCTTATTTGGGACAGTCCAAGAGACCCAGTACTTC

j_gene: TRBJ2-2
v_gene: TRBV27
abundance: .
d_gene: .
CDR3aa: CASSVWGVTGELFF
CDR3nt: TGTGCCAGCAGTGTTTGGGGGGTAACCGGGGAGCTGTTTTTT

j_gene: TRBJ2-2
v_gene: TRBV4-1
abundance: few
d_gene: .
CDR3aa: CASSQDHGGTPNTGELFF
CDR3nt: TGCGCCAGCAGCCAAGATCATGGGGGGACCCCTAACACCGGGGAGCTGTTTTTT

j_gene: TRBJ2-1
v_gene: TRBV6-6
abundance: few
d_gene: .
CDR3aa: CASSYEQGEQFF
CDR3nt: TGTGCCAGCAGTTACGAGCAAGGCGAGCAGTTCTTC

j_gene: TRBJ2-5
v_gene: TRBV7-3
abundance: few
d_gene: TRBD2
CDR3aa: CASSPGGPLETQYF
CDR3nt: TGTGCCAGCAGCCCGGGGGGGCCCTTGGAGACCCAGTACTTC

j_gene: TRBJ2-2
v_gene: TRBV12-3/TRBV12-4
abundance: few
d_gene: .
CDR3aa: CASSLVPANTGELFF
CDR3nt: TGTGCCAGCAGTTTAGTCCCCGCGAACACCGGGGAGCTGTTTTTT

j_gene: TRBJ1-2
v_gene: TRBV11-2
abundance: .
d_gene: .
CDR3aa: CASSLGPRTFGYTF
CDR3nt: TGTGCCAGCAGCTTAGGCCCCAGGACTTTTGGCTACACCTTC

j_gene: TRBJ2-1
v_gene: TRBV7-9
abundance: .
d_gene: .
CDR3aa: CASSASTNPREFF
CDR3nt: TGTGCCAGCAGCGCCTCGACTAACCCCCGGGAGTTCTTC

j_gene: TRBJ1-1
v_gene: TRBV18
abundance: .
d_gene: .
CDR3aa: CASTLGWNTEAFF
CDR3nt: TGTGCCAGCACCCTCGGATGGAACACTGAAGCTTTCTTT

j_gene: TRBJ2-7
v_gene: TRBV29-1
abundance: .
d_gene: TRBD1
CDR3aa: CSVRTGGYEQYF
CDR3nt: TGCAGCGTCCGGACAGGGGGCTACGAGCAGTACTTC

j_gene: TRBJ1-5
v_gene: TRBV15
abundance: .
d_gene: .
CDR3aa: CATSRDPRAGGNQPQHF
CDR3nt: TGTGCCACCAGCAGAGATCCTAGGGCCGGGGGCAATCAGCCCCAGCATTTT

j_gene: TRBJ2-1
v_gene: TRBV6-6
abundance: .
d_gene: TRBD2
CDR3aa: CASSYKREGYNEQFF
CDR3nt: TGTGCCAGCAGTTACAAGCGGGAGGGATACAATGAGCAGTTCTTC

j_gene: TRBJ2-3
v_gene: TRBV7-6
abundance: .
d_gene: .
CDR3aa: CASSFPILGPSTDTQYF
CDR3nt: TGTGCCAGCAGCTTCCCAATCTTAGGCCCTAGCACAGATACGCAGTATTTT

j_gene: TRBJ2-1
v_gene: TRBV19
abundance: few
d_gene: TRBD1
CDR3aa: CASSQGVLGNEQFF
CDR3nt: TGTGCCAGCTCACAGGGGGTTTTGGGCAATGAGCAGTTCTTC

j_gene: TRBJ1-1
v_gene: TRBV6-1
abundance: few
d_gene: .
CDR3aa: CASSVLFLNTEAFF
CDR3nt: TGTGCCAGCAGTGTACTGTTCCTGAACACTGAAGCTTTCTTT

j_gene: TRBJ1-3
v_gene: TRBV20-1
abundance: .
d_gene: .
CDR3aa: CSAREVGSGSGNTIYF
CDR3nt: TGCAGTGCTAGAGAGGTGGGGAGTGGCTCTGGAAACACCATATATTTT

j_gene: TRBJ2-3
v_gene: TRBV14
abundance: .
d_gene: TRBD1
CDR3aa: CASSTVQGQGVDTQYF
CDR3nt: TGTGCCAGCAGCACCGTCCAGGGACAGGGAGTCGATACGCAGTATTTT

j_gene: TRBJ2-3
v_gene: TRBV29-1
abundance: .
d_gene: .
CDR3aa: CSVEDPGGSTDTQYF
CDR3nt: TGCAGCGTTGAAGATCCTGGGGGGAGCACAGATACGCAGTATTTT

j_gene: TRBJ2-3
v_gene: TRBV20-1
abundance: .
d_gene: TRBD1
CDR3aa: CSAVPGQGSDTQYF
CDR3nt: TGCAGTGCCGTCCCGGGACAGGGTTCGGATACGCAGTATTTT

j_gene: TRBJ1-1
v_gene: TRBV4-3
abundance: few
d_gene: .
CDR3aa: CASSQDHGRSEAFF
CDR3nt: TGCGCCAGCAGCCAAGACCACGGAAGGTCTGAAGCTTTCTTT

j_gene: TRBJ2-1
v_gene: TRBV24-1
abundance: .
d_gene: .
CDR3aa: CATSDGPTQPDPTRQFF
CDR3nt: TGTGCCACCAGTGATGGTCCGACACAACCAGATCCTACAAGACAGTTCTTC